This TCR beta chain was captured by sequencing in a study of shared clonotypes between healthy human individuals. Regarding the study as a whole: In having few donors, the study represented limited genetic and exposure-history diversity.

As for this clone: Its target is unknown.

Germline loops: CDR1 SGHVS, CDR2 FQNEAQ. V lost 1 base to trimming and J lost 5 bases, with 14 bases between them. The CDR3 is 15 residues long. Participating donors were healthy, HIV-negative adults free of recent acute infections or vaccinations. Each cell subset's genomic DNA was divided evenly among several immunoSEQ plates. Scientists sequenced DNA from unsorted PBMC on ten immunoSEQ deep assay plates. TCRdb keeps only in-frame clones here, not all; method: immunoSEQ multiplex PCR. The sample gives about 490,000 clones, about 80% of which show up once; more than 10% is in the top ten. The rearrangement uses TRBV7-8 and TRBJ2-5; D unresolved. What was sequenced was PBMCs. The source is a woman aged 40 to 50 in good health. Some clones in this sample may be carry-over from other donors' samples. The CDR3 DNA sequence: TGTGCCAGCAGCTTAGTCGGCGCGGCTAGGGAGACCCAGTACTTC. This sequence encodes CASSLVGAARETQYF. Full variable domain (outside the CDR3, taken from reference TRBV7-8 and TRBJ2-5): GAGVSQSPRYKVAKRGQDVALRCDPISGHVSLFWYQQALGQGPEFLTYFQNEAQLDKSGLPSDRFFAERPEGSVSTLKIQRTQQEDSAVYLCASSLVGAARETQYFGPGTRLLVL.